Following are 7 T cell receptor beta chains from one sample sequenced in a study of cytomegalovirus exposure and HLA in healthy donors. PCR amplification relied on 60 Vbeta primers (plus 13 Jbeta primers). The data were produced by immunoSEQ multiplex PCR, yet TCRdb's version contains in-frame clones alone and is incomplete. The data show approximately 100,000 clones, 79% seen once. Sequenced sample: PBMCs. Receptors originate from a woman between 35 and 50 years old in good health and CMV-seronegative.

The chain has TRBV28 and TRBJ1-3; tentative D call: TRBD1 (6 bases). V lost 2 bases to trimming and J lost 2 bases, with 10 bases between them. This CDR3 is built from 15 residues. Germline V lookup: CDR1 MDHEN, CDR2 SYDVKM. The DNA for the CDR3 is TGTGCCAGCAGTTTACAAACAGGGACTGGAAACACCATATATTTT. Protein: CASSLQTGTGNTIYF.

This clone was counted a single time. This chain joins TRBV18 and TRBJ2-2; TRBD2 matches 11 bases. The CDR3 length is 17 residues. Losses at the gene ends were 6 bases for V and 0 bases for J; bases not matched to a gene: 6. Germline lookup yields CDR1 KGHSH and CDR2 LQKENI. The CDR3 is CASSQLAGASNTGELFF. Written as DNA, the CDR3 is TGTGCCAGCTCGCAACTAGCGGGGGCGTCGAACACCGGGGAGCTGTTTTTT.

CDR3 loop: CASNNADRGYGYTF. The CDR3 nucleotides read TGTGCCAGCAACAACGCGGACAGGGGTTACGGCTACACCTTC. V gene TRBV6-6 combines with J gene TRBJ1-2, with 9 bases aligning to TRBD1. The J segment lost 8 bases and the V segment lost 7 bases, leaving 11 bases of the junction unmatched. Germline CDR1 reads MNHNY; CDR2 reads SVGAGI (reference sequence). This CDR3 region has 14 residues.

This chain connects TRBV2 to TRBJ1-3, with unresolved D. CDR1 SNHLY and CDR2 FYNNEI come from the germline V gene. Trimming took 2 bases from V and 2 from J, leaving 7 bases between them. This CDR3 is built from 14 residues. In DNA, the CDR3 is TGTGCCAGCAGTGAAAGTCACACTGGAAACACCATATATTTT. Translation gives CASSESHTGNTIYF.

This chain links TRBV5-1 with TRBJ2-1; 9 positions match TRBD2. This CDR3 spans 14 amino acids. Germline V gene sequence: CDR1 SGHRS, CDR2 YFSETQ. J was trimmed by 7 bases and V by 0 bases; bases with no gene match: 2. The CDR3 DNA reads TGCGCCAGCAGCTTGGTGGCGGGGGGGAATGAGCAGTTCTTC. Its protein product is CASSLVAGGNEQFF.

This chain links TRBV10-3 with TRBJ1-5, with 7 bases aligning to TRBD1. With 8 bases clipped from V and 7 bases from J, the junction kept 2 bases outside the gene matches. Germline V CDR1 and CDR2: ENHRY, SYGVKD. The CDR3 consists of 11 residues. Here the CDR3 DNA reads TGTGCCATCGGGACAGCCCAGCCCCAGCATTTT. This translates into CAIGTAQPQHF.

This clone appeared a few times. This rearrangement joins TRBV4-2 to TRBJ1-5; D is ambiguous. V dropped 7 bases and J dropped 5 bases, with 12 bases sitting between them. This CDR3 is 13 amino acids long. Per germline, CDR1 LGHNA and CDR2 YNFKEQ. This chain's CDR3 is CASNGGRDQPQHF. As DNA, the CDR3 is TGTGCCAGCAACGGCGGGCGAGATCAGCCCCAGCATTTT.